The rows below give T cell receptor beta chains drawn from one sample of a study of T cell responses to AZD1222 COVID-19 vaccine. Repertoires were generated with immunoSEQ multiplex PCR, while TCRdb's copy carries only in-frame clones and drops some. The sample consists of about 120,000 clones, about nine tenths of them appearing once. This specimen was peripheral blood, taken on day 0 of AZD1222 vaccination. These TCRs come from an adult in good health. CDR3s include the opening cysteine and the closing phenylalanine or tryptophan. D genes are given only for firm matches. The size field is filled for only some rows; it gives once, few, many or a size class.

D	V	J	size	CDR3	DNA
-	TRBV3-1/TRBV3-2	TRBJ1-4	-	CASSQEGGGAEKLFF	TGTGCCAGCAGCCAAGAAGGGGGTGGGGCTGAAAAACTGTTTTTT
TRBD1	TRBV4-1	TRBJ1-2	-	CASSPSFRDRNGYTF	TGCGCCAGCAGCCCCTCTTTCCGGGACAGGAATGGCTACACCTTC
-	TRBV29-1	TRBJ2-7	-	CSVGVRGARWEQYF	TGCAGCGTTGGAGTCCGGGGGGCGAGGTGGGAGCAGTACTTC
-	TRBV21-1	TRBJ2-7	once	CASSKSDRGFDEQYF	TGTGCCAGCAGCAAATCGGACAGGGGATTCGACGAGCAGTACTTC
-	TRBV19	TRBJ2-2	-	CASSIDRVDTGELFF	TGTGCCAGTAGTATAGACAGGGTGGACACCGGGGAGCTGTTTTTT
TRBD2	TRBV9	TRBJ2-2	-	CASSVAAGGNTGELFF	TGTGCCAGCAGCGTAGCGGCGGGGGGGAACACCGGGGAGCTGTTTTTT
TRBD1	TRBV19	TRBJ1-1	-	CASITRGTEAFF	TGTGCCAGTATTACCAGGGGGACTGAAGCTTTCTTT
TRBD1	TRBV27	TRBJ1-1	-	CASSLGTGPTSGTEAFF	TGTGCCAGCAGTTTGGGGACAGGGCCCACCTCGGGCACTGAAGCTTTCTTT
-	TRBV19	TRBJ1-1	-	CASTQRGANTEAFF	TGTGCCAGTACCCAAAGGGGGGCGAACACTGAAGCTTTCTTT
-	TRBV19	TRBJ2-2	-	CASSIGIVNTGELFF	TGTGCCAGTAGTATAGGGATAGTAAACACCGGGGAGCTGTTTTTT
TRBD1	TRBV12-5	TRBJ1-2	-	CASGKPPRGRLDGYTF	TGTGCTAGTGGGAAACCTCCCAGGGGGCGGTTGGATGGCTACACCTTC
-	TRBV9	TRBJ1-1	-	CASSVGEGGSRGTEAFF	TGTGCCAGCAGCGTAGGGGAAGGGGGTTCTAGGGGCACTGAAGCTTTCTTT
TRBD2	TRBV14	TRBJ2-3	-	CASSTGLAGVSTDTQYF	TGTGCCAGCAGCACGGGACTAGCGGGGGTTAGCACAGATACGCAGTATTTT
-	TRBV10-3	TRBJ2-2	-	CAISESFLSQPRNTGELFF	TGTGCCATCAGTGAGTCCTTTTTATCACAGCCTCGGAACACCGGGGAGCTGTTTTTT
-	TRBV6-2/TRBV6-3	TRBJ2-7	-	CASSYGGRGRSYEQYF	TGTGCCAGCAGTTACGGCGGGCGGGGCCGCTCCTACGAGCAGTACTTC
-	TRBV28	TRBJ1-1	-	CASSPTRLNTEAFF	TGTGCCAGCAGTCCTACCCGGCTAAACACTGAAGCTTTCTTT
TRBD1	TRBV9	TRBJ1-2	few	CASSATGGLRYGYTF	TGTGCCAGCAGCGCTACAGGGGGCCTTCGCTATGGCTACACCTTC
-	TRBV4-2	TRBJ2-7	-	CASSQRGGGAGEQYF	TGTGCCAGCAGCCAACGTGGTGGGGGGGCCGGTGAGCAGTACTTC
-	TRBV27	TRBJ1-5	-	CASRGGISNQPQHF	TGTGCCAGCAGGGGAGGGATTAGCAATCAGCCCCAGCATTTT
TRBD1	TRBV6-5	TRBJ1-2	few	CASSPDRDLSYTF	TGTGCCAGCAGCCCCGACAGGGATTTAAGCTACACCTTC
-	TRBV2	TRBJ2-3	-	CASSEGNKYF	TGTGCCAGCAGTGAGGGGAATAAGTATTTT
TRBD1	TRBV7-2	TRBJ2-4	-	CASSLVATGGRWYF	TGTGCCAGCAGCTTAGTCGCTACAGGGGGCAGATGGTACTTC
TRBD1	TRBV19	TRBJ2-1	-	CASSLLVGDRGVSEQFF	TGTGCCAGTAGCCTCCTCGTAGGGGACAGGGGCGTTAGTGAGCAGTTCTTC
-	TRBV7-2	TRBJ2-6	once	CASSLVGARLSGANVLTF	TGTGCCAGCAGCTTAGTAGGGGCACGACTGTCTGGGGCCAACGTCCTGACTTTC
-	TRBV6-1	TRBJ2-3	-	CASSEADGTDTQYF	TGTGCCAGCAGTGAAGCGGACGGAACAGATACGCAGTATTTT
-	TRBV3-1/TRBV3-2	TRBJ1-5	-	CASSRRFTGGPPYQPQHF	TGTGCCAGCAGCCGGCGGTTTACAGGAGGACCTCCATATCAGCCCCAGCATTTT
-	TRBV7-8	TRBJ1-6	-	CASSQERRSPLHF	TGTGCCAGCAGCCAAGAGCGCCGTTCACCCCTCCACTTT
-	TRBV5-8	TRBJ2-2	once	CASSRWTPNTGELFF	TGTGCCAGCAGCAGATGGACACCGAACACCGGGGAGCTGTTTTTT
-	TRBV27	TRBJ1-1	-	CASGWGAGTEAFF	TGTGCCAGCGGTTGGGGGGCCGGCACTGAAGCTTTCTTT
-	TRBV27	TRBJ1-5	-	CASSLLPGCVNQPQHF	TGTGCCAGCAGTTTACTCCCCGGGTGTGTGAATCAGCCCCAGCATTTT
-	TRBV5-1	TRBJ2-7	-	CASSLAPAPAYEQYF	TGCGCCAGCAGCTTGGCTCCGGCCCCCGCTTACGAGCAGTACTTC
TRBD2	TRBV6-1	TRBJ2-4	-	CASSGPSGGPDSKNIQYF	TGTGCCAGCAGTGGCCCTAGCGGGGGGCCAGATTCCAAAAACATTCAGTACTTC
TRBD2	TRBV7-6	TRBJ2-7	-	CASSLGAGEIYEQYF	TGTGCCAGCAGCTTAGGGGCGGGGGAGATCTACGAGCAGTACTTC
-	TRBV19	TRBJ1-4	once	CASTREVATNEKLFF	TGTGCCAGTACCCGGGAGGTTGCAACTAATGAAAAACTGTTTTTT
-	TRBV4-1	TRBJ1-6	few	CASSQDAGINSPLHF	TGCGCCAGCAGCCAAGATGCAGGGATAAATTCACCCCTCCACTTT
-	TRBV11-2	TRBJ2-1	-	CASSLGGPYNEQFF	TGTGCCAGCAGCTTGGGGGGGCCCTACAATGAGCAGTTCTTC
TRBD1	TRBV2	TRBJ1-2	-	CASAQGQAVGGYTF	TGTGCCAGCGCTCAGGGACAGGCCGTAGGTGGCTACACCTTC
TRBD1	TRBV4-1	TRBJ1-1	-	CASSTSRTGGTEAFF	TGCGCCAGCAGCACATCGCGGACAGGGGGCACTGAAGCTTTCTTT
-	TRBV6-1	TRBJ2-1	few	CASSEGETPPVHEQFF	TGTGCCAGCAGTGAAGGTGAGACCCCCCCCGTGCATGAGCAGTTCTTC
TRBD2	TRBV5-1	TRBJ2-1	-	CASSLAPSGGGKQFF	TGCGCCAGCAGCTTGGCCCCTAGCGGGGGGGGGAAGCAGTTCTTC
-	TRBV7-8	TRBJ1-3	-	CASSLERAQGNTIYF	TGTGCCAGCAGCTTAGAGCGGGCGCAGGGAAACACCATATATTTT
TRBD2	TRBV6-6	TRBJ2-1	-	CASRTGGEYNEQFF	TGTGCCAGCAGGACGGGGGGGGAATACAATGAGCAGTTCTTC
-	TRBV19	TRBJ1-1	-	CASFGYTTEAFF	TGTGCCAGTTTTGGGTATACCACTGAAGCTTTCTTT
TRBD1	TRBV3-1/TRBV3-2	TRBJ1-2	-	CASSQGDSLYGYTF	TGTGCCAGCAGCCAAGGGGACAGTCTTTATGGCTACACCTTC
TRBD1	TRBV7-9	TRBJ1-2	-	CASSSVGWTGDDQGYTF	TGTGCCAGCAGCTCAGTAGGCTGGACAGGGGATGATCAGGGCTACACCTTC
TRBD1	TRBV18	TRBJ1-5	-	CASSPTGVSPHQPQHF	TGTGCCAGCTCGCCGACAGGGGTCTCACCCCATCAGCCCCAGCATTTT
-	TRBV27	TRBJ1-1	-	CASRFRRTTEAFF	TGTGCCAGCAGATTCAGGAGGACCACTGAAGCTTTCTTT
TRBD2	TRBV25-1	TRBJ2-3	-	CASSRTSGGVAPDTQYF	TGTGCCAGCAGTCGGACTAGCGGGGGGGTGGCCCCAGATACGCAGTATTTT
-	TRBV11-2	TRBJ2-7	-	CASSLVPGSYEQYF	TGTGCCAGCAGCTTAGTCCCCGGGTCCTACGAGCAGTACTTC
TRBD1	TRBV18	TRBJ1-3	-	CASSRELQGATGNTIYF	TGTGCCAGCTCGCGCGAATTACAGGGGGCGACTGGAAACACCATATATTTT
TRBD2	TRBV4-3	TRBJ2-7	once	CASSQGSSGGSFHSPYEQYF	TGCGCCAGCAGCCAGGGGTCCAGCGGGGGTTCTTTTCACAGTCCCTACGAGCAGTACTTC
-	TRBV7-9	TRBJ2-5	-	CASSFDLGETQYF	TGTGCCAGCAGCTTCGACCTGGGGGAGACCCAGTACTTC
TRBD1	TRBV2	TRBJ1-2	few	CASRDPGQGPDGYTF	TGTGCCAGCAGGGACCCGGGACAGGGGCCCGATGGCTACACCTTC
TRBD1	TRBV27	TRBJ1-4	-	CASSLSLYRGTNEKLFF	TGTGCCAGCAGTTTATCCCTCTACAGGGGCACTAATGAAAAACTGTTTTTT